This T cell receptor beta chain was captured in a study of technical replicates of blood from several donors. Some clones are missing from TCRdb's copy, which holds only in-frame ones; the method was immunoSEQ multiplex PCR. Of fewer than 80,000 clones listed, just over 85% were seen once; the top ten hold approximately 5%. Germline V gene data show CDR1 as SGHNT and CDR2 as YYREEE (reference sequence). The CDR3 is 17 residues long. V trimming: 4 bases; J trimming: 7 bases; junction bases outside the gene matches: 14. The sequence was collected from a human donor in good health. Some clones in this sample may be carry-over from other donors' samples. Sequenced sample: PBMCs. The gene calls are TRBV5-4 and TRBJ2-5, with 12 bases matching TRBD2. CDR3 in amino acids: CASSPGGLAGTRGTQYF. DNA for the CDR3: TGTGCCAGCAGCCCGGGCGGACTAGCGGGGACCCGTGGGACCCAGTACTTC.